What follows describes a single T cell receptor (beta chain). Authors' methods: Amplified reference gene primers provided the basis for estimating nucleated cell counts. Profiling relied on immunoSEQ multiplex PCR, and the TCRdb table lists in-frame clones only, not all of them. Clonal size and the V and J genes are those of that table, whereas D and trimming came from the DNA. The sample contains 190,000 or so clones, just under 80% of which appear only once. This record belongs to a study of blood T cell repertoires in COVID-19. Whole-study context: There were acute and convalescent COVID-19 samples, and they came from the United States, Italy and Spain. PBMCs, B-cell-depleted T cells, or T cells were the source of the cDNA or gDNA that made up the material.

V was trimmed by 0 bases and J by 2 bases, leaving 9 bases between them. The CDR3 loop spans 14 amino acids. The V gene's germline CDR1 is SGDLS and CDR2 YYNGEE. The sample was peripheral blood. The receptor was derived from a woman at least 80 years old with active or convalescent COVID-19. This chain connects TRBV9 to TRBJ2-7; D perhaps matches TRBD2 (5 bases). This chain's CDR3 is CASSVDRGTYEQYF. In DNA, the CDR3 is TGTGCCAGCAGCGTAGATCGGGGAACCTACGAGCAGTACTTC.